The 7 T cell receptor beta chains reported below all come from one sample, sequenced in a study of OX40 agonist ivuxolimab in advanced cancers. Using immunoSEQ multiplex PCR, the repertoire was profiled, and TCRdb retains in-frame clones only, with some absent. The data hold about 94,000 clones, with about 88% observed a single time. Sequences were derived from CD4+ or CD8+ T cells sorted from blood, sampled in a trial of the OX40 agonist ivuxolimab. The receptor set was obtained from an adult with an advanced solid tumor such as melanoma, head and neck, liver or kidney cancer.

The chain couples TRBV6-1 to TRBJ2-1, with D tentatively TRBD2 (5 bases). Germline-derived CDR1 and CDR2 are MNHNS and SASEGT. This CDR3 has 14 amino acids. V shed 6 bases and J shed 5 bases, with 14 bases lying between them. CDR3 in amino acids: CASSRGPENNEQFF. DNA for the CDR3: TGTGCCAGCAGCCGCGGGCCGGAGAACAATGAGCAGTTCTTC.

The rearrangement joins TRBV4-3 to TRBJ2-7; 10 bases map to TRBD2. Unmatched junction bases numbered 12, after V lost 2 bases and J lost 2 bases. The CDR3 is made up of 18 amino acids. Germline values: CDR1 LGHNA, CDR2 YSLEER. CDR3 sequence: CASSQTVLAGAATYEQYF. DNA of the CDR3: TGCGCCAGCAGCCAAACAGTCCTAGCGGGGGCCGCCACCTACGAGCAGTACTTC.

The rearrangement joins TRBV5-4 to TRBJ1-6; D unclear. V was cut by 0 bases and J by 10 bases, with 8 bases left in between. The CDR3 runs 13 residues. Germline V lookup: CDR1 SGHNT, CDR2 YYREEE (reference sequence). The CDR3 nucleotides read TGTGCCAGCAGCTTGGGTCCGGGCTCACCCCTCCACTTT. Translated, it gives CASSLGPGSPLHF.

This sequence joins TRBV29-1 and TRBJ2-3; D call uncertain. V dropped 0 bases and J dropped 7 bases, with 5 bases sitting between them. Germline values: CDR1 SQVTM, CDR2 ANQGSEA. CDR3 size: 11 residues. As DNA, the CDR3 is TGCAGCGTTGAAGATCGGAATACGCAGTATTTT. Its protein is CSVEDRNTQYF.

This clone was counted once. The V call is TRBV4-2, the J call TRBJ2-5, with TRBD2 matching 9 bases. The V gene's germline CDR1 is LGHNA and CDR2 YNFKEQ. V lost 0 bases to trimming and J lost 5 bases; unmatched junction nucleotides: 13. The CDR3 sequence is 18 residues long. Written as DNA, the CDR3 is TGTGCCAGCAGCCAAGATTCGGGGCGGCGGGGGGGCCTGGAGACCCAGTACTTC. Translated, it gives CASSQDSGRRGGLETQYF.

This clone was recorded once. The chain combines TRBV5-1 with TRBJ2-1; D might be TRBD2 (5 bases). The V end was cut by 0 bases, the J end by 5 bases, with 12 bases between. The CDR3 totals 15 residues. Germline V gives CDR1 SGHRS, CDR2 YFSETQ. The CDR3 region has the DNA TGCGCCAGCAGCTTGGCAGGAGCGGCCGACAATGAGCAGTTCTTC. Translated, it gives CASSLAGAADNEQFF. Full variable domain (rest looked up from reference TRBV5-1 and TRBJ2-1): KAGVTQTPRYLIKTRGQQVTLSCSPISGHRSVSWYQQTPGQGLQFLFEYFSETQRNKGNFPGRFSGRQFSNSRSEMNVSTLELGDSALYLCASSLAGAADNEQFFGPGTRLTVL.

The chain joins TRBV15 to TRBJ2-2, with a tentative D call TRBD1 (6 bases). From germline, CDR1 is LNHNV and CDR2 YYDKDF (reference sequence). The CDR3 has 15 residues. The ends were cut back, 0 bases at V and 13 bases at J, with 18 bases in the middle. CDR3 sequence reads: CATSRDAGADPRLFF. CDR3 bases: TGTGCCACCAGCAGAGATGCAGGGGCAGATCCGAGGCTGTTTTTT.